This TCR beta chain is drawn from a study of cytomegalovirus exposure and HLA in healthy donors. With respect to this clone: Its antigen is not identified.

CDR3 length: 14 residues. The V end lost 1 base, the J end lost 3 bases, and 7 bases lay between the germline ends. Looked up from germline, CDR1 is SGDLS and CDR2 is YYNGEE. The PCR used 60 Vbeta and 13 Jbeta primers. Produced via immunoSEQ multiplex PCR; TCRdb's table is partial and in-frame only. Among roughly 100,000 clones, 65% to 80% were seen once, and the ten largest hold around 5.3%. Study-wide points: Only CMV serostatus was available as immune exposure information.

Input material: PBMCs. The chain links TRBV9 to TRBJ2-2; a weak D match, TRBD2 (5 bases). The clonotype originates from a male donor in good health and CMV-seronegative. CDR3 amino acids: CASSVRGYTGELFF. The CDR3 DNA follows: TGTGCCAGCAGCGTAAGAGGGTACACCGGGGAGCTGTTTTTT.